This T cell receptor beta chain was retrieved from a study of shared clonotypes between healthy human individuals. This CDR3 region has 14 residues. The germline V gene has CDR1 SGHDT and CDR2 YYEEEE. Study results and caveats: Exclusively blood specimens were collected; tissue repertoires likely differ.

This table comes from immunoSEQ multiplex PCR, and its TCRdb copy is limited to in-frame clones, with some not included. Here the sample spans approximately 470,000 clones, more than 65% being singletons. Details on this clone: Its antigen remains unidentified. A far larger clone differs by one base, so this is likely a read error.

The material sequenced was PBMCs. The sequence was collected from a middle-aged woman in good health. Some clones in this sample may be carry-over from other donors' samples. The chain carries TRBV5-6 and TRBJ1-1; the match to TRBD1 covers 7 bases. The CDR3 bases are TGTGCCAGCAGCTACCCGGACAGGAACACTGAAACTTTCTTT. Its translation: CASSYPDRNTETFF. The variable domain in full, with the rest retrieved from reference TRBV5-6 and TRBJ1-1, is DAGVTQSPTHLIKTRGQQVTLRCSPKSGHDTVSWYQQALGQGPQFIFQYYEEEERQRGNFPDRFSGHQFPNYSSELNVNALLLGDSALYLCASSYPDRNTETFFGQGTRLTVV.